This entry is about one T cell receptor beta chain. This sample is drawn from a study of technical replicates of blood from several donors. Generated by immunoSEQ multiplex PCR, the TCRdb table keeps only in-frame clones and is missing some. Of under 95,000 clones in the sample, 95% were seen once. This TCR derives from a human donor in good health. Specimen: T cells isolated from PBMCs.

The CDR3 coding sequence is TGTGCCAGCTCTTTTGGACAGGGGGATTTGAACACTGAAGCTTTCTTT. It encodes CASSFGQGDLNTEAFF. This rearrangement joins TRBV18 to TRBJ1-1; 10 bases agree with TRBD1. The CDR3 is 16 amino acids. Germline CDR1 and CDR2: KGHSH and LQKENI. V trimming: 6 bases; J trimming: 0 bases; junction bases outside the gene matches: 7. Full variable domain (rest looked up from reference TRBV18 and TRBJ1-1): NAGVMQNPRHLVRRRGQEARLRCSPMKGHSHVYWYRQLPEEGLKFMVYLQKENIIDESGMPKERFSAEFPKEGPSILRIQQVVRGDSAAYFCASSFGQGDLNTEAFFGQGTRLTVV.